The TCR beta chain described here comes from a study of technical replicates of blood from several donors. The CDR3 covers 15 residues. The junction had 3 bases not matched to a gene; V was cut back by 0 bases and J by 4 bases. Germline CDR1 is MGHRA and CDR2 is YSYEKL. Here immunoSEQ multiplex PCR was the method, and the copy in TCRdb shows in-frame clones only, minus some. This sample carries about 81,000 clones, less than 95% of them seen once, and the ten largest clones take 0.2% to 0.3%. This TCR came from a human donor in good health. The sample consisted of T cells isolated from PBMCs. The rearrangement links TRBV4-1 to TRBJ2-7, with 10 bases lining up with TRBD1. Written as DNA, the CDR3 is TGCGCCAGCAGCCAAGAGGGACAGGGGTTTTACGAGCAGTACTTC. Protein sequence: CASSQEGQGFYEQYF.